Each of the 25 T cell receptor beta chains below was sequenced from the same sample in a study of shared clonotypes between healthy human individuals. Selected positively for CCR7 and CD45RO-negative, naive CD8 cells excluded terminally differentiated effector memory CD45RA+ cells. Some clones are missing from TCRdb's copy, which holds only in-frame ones; the method was immunoSEQ multiplex PCR. The repertoire holds about 2 million clones, with over 85% as singletons. Sequencing was performed on naive CD8+ T cells sorted from blood. Source of these receptors: a man aged 18 to 29 in good health.

The chain carries TRBV11-2 and TRBJ2-3; weak D call: TRBD1 (8 bases). From germline, CDR1 is SGHAT and CDR2 FQNNGV. Trimming removed 2 bases at V and 4 bases at J, with 19 bases between. There are 17 residues in the CDR3. CDR3: CASSLNLGTGGADTQYF. The CDR3, as DNA: TGTGCCAGCAGCTTAAACTTGGGAACAGGGGGGGCAGATACGCAGTATTTT.

This sequence joins TRBV20-1 and TRBJ2-7; D may correspond to TRBD1 or TRBD2 (5 bases each). Germline CDR1 and CDR2: DFQATT and SNEGSKA (reference sequence). This CDR3 has 11 residues. V was clipped by 4 bases and J by 4 bases, with 8 bases between them. The CDR3 DNA sequence: TGCAGTGCTAAGTGGGGGTACGAGCAGTACTTC. It specifies CSAKWGYEQYF.

This sequence joins TRBV11-1 and TRBJ2-7, with unresolved D. The CDR3 sequence is 14 residues long. Looked up from germline, CDR1 is SGHAT and CDR2 is FQDESV (reference sequence). The V and J ends lost 0 bases and 4 bases respectively, with 10 bases between them. CDR3 sequence reads: CASSLAPRWYEQYF. The CDR3 nucleotides read TGTGCCAGCAGCTTAGCCCCTAGGTGGTACGAGCAGTACTTC.

The rearrangement links TRBV5-4 to TRBJ2-7; 8 bases match TRBD2. Germline lookup yields CDR1 SGHNT and CDR2 YYREEE (reference sequence). V lost 0 bases and J lost 2; bases outside the gene matches: 1. This CDR3 contains 14 residues. Here the CDR3 DNA reads TGTGCCAGCAGCTTGGGAGCGGGGGCCTACGAGCAGTACTTC. It yields the protein CASSLGAGAYEQYF. Supplemented by reference TRBV5-4 and TRBJ2-7, the full variable domain reads ETGVTQSPTHLIKTRGQQVTLRCSSQSGHNTVSWYQQALGQGPQFIFQYYREEENGRGNFPPRFSGLQFPNYSSELNVNALELDDSALYLCASSLGAGAYEQYFGPGTRLTVT.

The J gene is TRBJ1-3, the V gene TRBV10-2; D not certain. Trimming pared 2 bases from V and 5 bases from J, leaving 10 bases between. CDR1 and CDR2 (germline): WSHSY, SAAADI. CDR3 length: 14 amino acids. CDR3 sequence (DNA): TGCGCCAGCAGTGAGACCGGACTGAGAAACACCATATATTTT. The encoded protein is CASSETGLRNTIYF.

This clone was seen just once. The rearrangement links TRBV4-1 to TRBJ1-2; TRBD1 aligns across 7 bases. V was pared by 3 bases and J by 2 bases, with 9 bases of the junction left unmatched. Germline lookup yields CDR1 MGHRA and CDR2 YSYEKL. There are 16 residues in the CDR3. CDR3 nucleotide sequence: TGCGCCAGCAGCCACGCCAGCCCGACAGGGAACTATGGCTACACCTTC. Translated, it gives CASSHASPTGNYGYTF.

About this clone: This specimen includes other DNA sequences encoding the same CDR3. The chain carries TRBV13 and TRBJ2-7; no definite D call. Germline CDR1 is PRHDT and CDR2 is FYEKMQ (reference sequence). The CDR3 has 12 residues. Trimming removed 2 bases from V and 1 base from J, with 3 bases in between. CDR3 in DNA: TGTGCCAGCAGCTTACAATCCTACGAGCAGTACTTC. Translation: CASSLQSYEQYF.

The V and J genes are TRBV5-1 and TRBJ2-1; D is uncertain. Trimming shortened V by 0 bases and J by 2 bases, and 9 bases separated the two germline ends. The CDR3 covers 15 residues. The germline V gene has CDR1 SGHRS and CDR2 YFSETQ. The CDR3 region is CASSLDPDTYNEQFF. The CDR3 nucleotides read TGCGCCAGCAGCTTGGACCCGGATACCTACAATGAGCAGTTCTTC. The variable domain in full, with the rest retrieved from reference TRBV5-1 and TRBJ2-1, is KAGVTQTPRYLIKTRGQQVTLSCSPISGHRSVSWYQQTPGQGLQFLFEYFSETQRNKGNFPGRFSGRQFSNSRSEMNVSTLELGDSALYLCASSLDPDTYNEQFFGPGTRLTVL.

V and J are TRBV5-5 and TRBJ1-1, with a possible D match to TRBD1 (5 bases). Germline loops: CDR1 SGHKS, CDR2 YYEKEE (reference sequence). V lost 3 bases, J lost 8 bases, and 14 bases lay in between. The CDR3 is made up of 13 amino acids. CDR3 loop: CASSWDLPHEAFF. CDR3 coding DNA: TGTGCCAGCAGCTGGGACCTCCCCCACGAAGCTTTCTTT.

J is TRBJ2-7 and V is TRBV5-1; TRBD2 matches at 11 bases. Germline V gene lookup returns CDR1 SGHRS and CDR2 YFSETQ. Losses at the gene ends were 4 bases for V and 3 bases for J; bases not matched to a gene: 6. This CDR3 comprises 15 residues. The DNA for the CDR3 is TGCGCCAGCAGCCTACTAGCGGGGGACCGCTACGAGCAGTACTTC. This translates into CASSLLAGDRYEQYF. The whole variable domain, remainder taken from reference TRBV5-1 and TRBJ2-7, is KAGVTQTPRYLIKTRGQQVTLSCSPISGHRSVSWYQQTPGQGLQFLFEYFSETQRNKGNFPGRFSGRQFSNSRSEMNVSTLELGDSALYLCASSLLAGDRYEQYFGPGTRLTVT.

The chain carries TRBV27 and TRBJ1-6; no definite D call. CDR1 is MNHEY and CDR2 is SMNVEV in the germline V gene (reference sequence). Trimming stripped 7 bases from V and 4 bases from J, with 20 bases between. The CDR3 spans 17 residues. The chain's CDR3 is CASIPSHMALYNSPLHF. The CDR3 DNA follows: TGTGCCAGCATACCCAGCCATATGGCCCTTTATAATTCACCCCTCCACTTT.

This rearrangement joins TRBV5-1 to TRBJ2-2, with 8 bases that match TRBD1. Germline trimming cut 3 bases from V and 1 base from J; bases unmatched to any gene: 2. Germline-derived CDR1 and CDR2 are SGHRS and YFSETQ. CDR3 length equals 15 residues. CDR3 amino acids: CASSWGTGNTGELFF. The CDR3, as DNA: TGCGCCAGCAGCTGGGGGACAGGGAACACCGGGGAGCTGTTTTTT.

The V and J genes are TRBV6-1 and TRBJ2-3, with a tentative D call TRBD1 (7 bases). From germline, CDR1 is MNHNS and CDR2 SASEGT. The CDR3 spans 15 residues. Trimming removed 1 base from V and 6 bases from J, with 14 bases in between. CDR3 sequence: CASSEVGGGADTQYF. DNA for the CDR3: TGTGCCAGCAGTGAAGTTGGAGGGGGCGCGGATACGCAGTATTTT.

Notes on this clone: Different DNA sequences within this sample yield the same CDR3. The genes are TRBV4-1 and TRBJ2-7; possible D gene TRBD2, 7 bases. This CDR3 has 13 amino acids. Per germline, CDR1 MGHRA and CDR2 YSYEKL. Trimming shortened V by 4 bases and J by 2 bases, and 9 bases separated the two germline ends. The CDR3 sequence: CASSRGGAYEQYF. In DNA, the CDR3 is TGCGCCAGCAGCCGAGGGGGGGCCTACGAGCAGTACTTC.

This sequence joins TRBV27 and TRBJ2-7; D is unclear. This CDR3 region has 15 residues. Trimming took off 2 bases at V and 1 base at J, with 12 bases between the two ends. CDR1 and CDR2 from the germline V gene are MNHEY and SMNVEV (reference sequence). The CDR3 spells CASSLRQAVSYEQYF. CDR3 sequence (DNA): TGTGCCAGCAGTTTACGGCAGGCGGTTTCCTACGAGCAGTACTTC.

The CDR3 bases are TGTGCCAGTAGTATAGTCGGCAGGGGGGATCAGCCCCAGCATTTT. Protein: CASSIVGRGDQPQHF. The chain recombines TRBV19 with TRBJ1-5; 7 nucleotides agree with TRBD1. CDR1 is LNHDA, CDR2 SQIVND, per germline (reference sequence). V lost 1 base, J lost 5 bases, and 5 bases stayed unmatched. The CDR3 covers 15 residues.

The chain couples TRBV5-1 to TRBJ2-7, with 9 nucleotides matching TRBD2. The germline V gene has CDR1 SGHRS and CDR2 YFSETQ. The CDR3 length is 15 residues. With 1 base clipped from V and 3 bases from J, the junction kept 5 bases outside the gene matches. CDR3 amino acids: CASSLLAGLRYEQYF. The CDR3 nucleotides read TGCGCCAGCAGCTTGCTAGCGGGATTACGCTACGAGCAGTACTTC.

The chain uses TRBV29-1 and TRBJ2-7; D gene uncertain. The CDR3 contains 15 residues. Trimming took off 0 bases at V and 0 bases at J, with 12 bases between the two ends. Germline assignment: CDR1 SQVTM and CDR2 ANQGSEA. CDR3 residues: CSVEDPDSPSYEQYF. The CDR3 DNA sequence: TGCAGCGTTGAAGATCCCGACTCCCCCTCCTACGAGCAGTACTTC.

This chain connects TRBV2 to TRBJ2-2, with D possibly being TRBD1 (5 bases). V lost 4 bases and J lost 5, with 17 bases in between. CDR3 length: 16 residues. The germline V gene encodes CDR1 SNHLY and CDR2 FYNNEI. CDR3: CASSALGPSLTGELFF. In DNA form, the CDR3 reads TGTGCCAGCAGTGCGTTGGGGCCGAGTTTGACCGGGGAGCTGTTTTTT.

This clone was recorded only once. The chain combines TRBV27 with TRBJ2-1, with TRBD2 matching over 7 bases. The V segment lost 9 bases and the J segment 5 bases; nucleotides outside the gene matches: 4. The CDR3 contains 12 residues. Germline values: CDR1 MNHEY, CDR2 SMNVEV (reference sequence). The CDR3 bases are TGTGCCAGTGCGACTAGCCACAATGAGCAGTTCTTC. Translating gives CASATSHNEQFF.

V gene TRBV5-6 combines with J gene TRBJ1-2; TRBD1 matches at 7 bases. The CDR3 runs to 13 residues. V shed 4 bases and J 8 bases; nucleotides not matched to a gene: 8. Germline values: CDR1 SGHDT, CDR2 YYEEEE. The CDR3 bases are TGTGCCAGCAGCCAAGGGACAGTTGGGGGCTACACCTTC. This codes for CASSQGTVGGYTF.

This clone was observed once. This chain uses TRBV29-1 with TRBJ1-3; unclear D gene. CDR1 and CDR2 from the germline V gene are SQVTM and ANQGSEA. CDR3 size: 13 residues. Between the trimmed V and J ends, which lost 6 bases and 2 bases, there was a span of 11 bases. In DNA form, the CDR3 reads TGCAGCGTGTCGACGGACGCTGGAAACACCATATATTTT. It is translated as CSVSTDAGNTIYF.

The J gene is TRBJ1-2, the V gene TRBV29-1, with D possibly TRBD1 on 6 matching bases. The CDR3 is 12 amino acids. V gave up 4 bases and J gave up 6 bases, with 12 bases separating them. The germline V gene encodes CDR1 SQVTM and CDR2 ANQGSEA. CDR3 sequence: CSVGGTIHGYTF. For the CDR3, the DNA is TGCAGCGTTGGCGGGACAATCCATGGCTACACCTTC.

The chain couples TRBV6-5 to TRBJ1-2, with 9 bases matching TRBD1. Per the germline V gene, CDR1 is MNHEY and CDR2 is SVGAGI. The CDR3 is 15 amino acids. Germline trimming cut 4 bases from V and 1 base from J; bases unmatched to any gene: 4. CDR3 DNA sequence: TGTGCCAGCAGTTCCGGGACAGGGAATAACTATGGCTACACCTTC. This encodes CASSSGTGNNYGYTF.

V is TRBV29-1 and J is TRBJ1-2; a weak D match, TRBD1 (5 bases). Germline lookup yields CDR1 SQVTM and CDR2 ANQGSEA. Trimming pared 3 bases from V and 2 bases from J, leaving 13 bases between. This CDR3 has 14 residues. The CDR3 DNA is TGCAGCGTTGATTGGGGGGGACGGAACTATGGCTACACCTTC. It translates to CSVDWGGRNYGYTF.